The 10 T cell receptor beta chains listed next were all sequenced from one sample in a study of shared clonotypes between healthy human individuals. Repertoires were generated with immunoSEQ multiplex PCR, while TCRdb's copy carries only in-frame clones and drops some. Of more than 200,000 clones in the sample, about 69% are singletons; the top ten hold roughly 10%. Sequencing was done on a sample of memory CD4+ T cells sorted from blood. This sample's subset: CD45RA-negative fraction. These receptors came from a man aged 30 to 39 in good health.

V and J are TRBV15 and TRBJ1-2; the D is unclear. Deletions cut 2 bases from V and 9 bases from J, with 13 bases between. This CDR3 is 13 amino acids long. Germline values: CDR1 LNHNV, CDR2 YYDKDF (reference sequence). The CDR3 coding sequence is TGTGCCACCAGCAGACAGGCGGCCTCCAGCTACACCTTC. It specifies CATSRQAASSYTF.

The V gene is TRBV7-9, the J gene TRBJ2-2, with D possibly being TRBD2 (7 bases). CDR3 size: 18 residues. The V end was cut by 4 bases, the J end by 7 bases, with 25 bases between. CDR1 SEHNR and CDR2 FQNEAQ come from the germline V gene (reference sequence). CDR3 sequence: CASSSPRLGGERIGELFF. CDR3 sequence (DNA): TGTGCCAGCAGCTCTCCTCGCTTAGGGGGGGAGAGGATCGGGGAGCTGTTTTTT.

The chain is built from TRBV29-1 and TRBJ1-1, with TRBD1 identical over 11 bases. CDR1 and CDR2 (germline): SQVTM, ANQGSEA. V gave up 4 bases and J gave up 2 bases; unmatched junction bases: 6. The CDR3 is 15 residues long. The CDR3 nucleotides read TGCAGCGTTGTGAAGGGGACAGGGGGTAACACTGAAGCTTTCTTT. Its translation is CSVVKGTGGNTEAFF.

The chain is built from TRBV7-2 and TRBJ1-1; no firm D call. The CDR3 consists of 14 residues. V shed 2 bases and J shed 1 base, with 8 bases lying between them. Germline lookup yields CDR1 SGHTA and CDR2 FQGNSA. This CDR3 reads CASSLSSGNTEAFF. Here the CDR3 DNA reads TGTGCCAGCAGCTTAAGTTCGGGGAACACTGAAGCTTTCTTT.

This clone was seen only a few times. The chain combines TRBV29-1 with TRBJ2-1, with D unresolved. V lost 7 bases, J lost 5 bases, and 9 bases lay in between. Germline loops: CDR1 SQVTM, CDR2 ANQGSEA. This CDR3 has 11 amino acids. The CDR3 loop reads CSGSADNEQFF. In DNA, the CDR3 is TGCAGCGGATCTGCGGACAATGAGCAGTTCTTC.

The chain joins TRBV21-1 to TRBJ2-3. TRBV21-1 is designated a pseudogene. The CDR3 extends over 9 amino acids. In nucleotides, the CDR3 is TGTGCCAACGCAGATACGCAGTATTTT. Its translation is CANADTQYF.

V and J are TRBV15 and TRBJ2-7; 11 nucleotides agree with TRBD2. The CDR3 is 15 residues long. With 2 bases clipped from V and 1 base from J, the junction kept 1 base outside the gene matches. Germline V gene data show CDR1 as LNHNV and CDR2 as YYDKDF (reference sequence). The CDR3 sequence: CATSRLAGGSYEQYF. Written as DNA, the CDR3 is TGTGCCACCAGCAGACTAGCGGGGGGTTCCTACGAGCAGTACTTC.

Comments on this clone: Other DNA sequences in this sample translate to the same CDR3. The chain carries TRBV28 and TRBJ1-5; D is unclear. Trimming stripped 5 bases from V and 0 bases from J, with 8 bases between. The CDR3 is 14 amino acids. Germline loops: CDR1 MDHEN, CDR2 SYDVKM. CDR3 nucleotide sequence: TGTGCCAGCAGTCCCGGAGGTAGCAATCAGCCCCAGCATTTT. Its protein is CASSPGGSNQPQHF.

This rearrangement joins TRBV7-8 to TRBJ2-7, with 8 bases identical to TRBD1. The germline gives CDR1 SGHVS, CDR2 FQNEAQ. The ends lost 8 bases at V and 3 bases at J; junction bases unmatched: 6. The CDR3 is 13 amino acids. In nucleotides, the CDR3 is TGTGCCAGCTCAGGGGGGACAGGCTACGAGCAGTACTTC. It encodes CASSGGTGYEQYF.

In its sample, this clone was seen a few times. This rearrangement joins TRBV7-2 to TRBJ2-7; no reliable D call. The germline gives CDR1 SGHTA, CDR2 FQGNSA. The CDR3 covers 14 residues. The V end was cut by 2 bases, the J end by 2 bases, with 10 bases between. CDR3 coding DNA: TGTGCCAGCAGCTTATCATCTTCAACCTACGAGCAGTACTTC. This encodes CASSLSSSTYEQYF.